One and the same sample provided the 25 T cell receptor beta chains below, sequenced in a study of T cell repertoires in cytomegalovirus infection. TCRdb re-derived calls from the reads in MiXCR, one entry per CDR3 protein. This sample has around 550,000 distinct CDR3 sequences, with approximately 26% found just once. The sequenced material came from PBMCs. Source of these receptors: a human donor in good health (CMV status not recorded). Some clones in this sample may be carry-over from other donors' samples.

This clonotype was counted between two and nine times. The gene calls are TRBV4-1 and TRBJ2-1, with a tentative D call TRBD2 (7 bases). The CDR3 covers 17 residues. Germline V gives CDR1 MGHRA, CDR2 YSYEKL. Trimming pared 0 bases from V and 10 bases from J, leaving 22 bases between. The CDR3 sequence is CASSQDPLGGRAVEQFF. DNA for the CDR3: TGCGCCAGCAGCCAAGATCCCCTAGGGGGGAGGGCCGTGGAGCAGTTCTTC.

This clonotype has only a few counts. J is TRBJ2-4 and V is TRBV11-2; D is undetermined. Per germline, CDR1 SGHAT and CDR2 FQNNGV. The CDR3 spans 13 residues. Trimming removed 1 base at V and 4 bases at J, with 5 bases between. CDR3 DNA sequence: TGTGCCAGCAGCTTAGCGACTAAAAACATTCAGTACTTC. It is translated as CASSLATKNIQYF.

J is TRBJ1-1 and V is TRBV5-1; TRBD1 matches at 10 bases. There are 14 residues in the CDR3. V gave up 7 bases and J gave up 3 bases; unmatched junction bases: 6. From germline, CDR1 is SGHRS and CDR2 YFSETQ. CDR3 loop: CASGPGQGDTEAFF. The CDR3, as DNA: TGCGCCAGCGGCCCAGGACAGGGGGACACTGAAGCTTTCTTT.

The chain couples TRBV20-1 to TRBJ2-7; 9 nucleotides align to TRBD2. This CDR3 region has 15 residues. Germline V gene lookup returns CDR1 DFQATT and CDR2 SNEGSKA (reference sequence). V was pared by 4 bases and J by 3 bases, with 10 bases of the junction left unmatched. The CDR3 DNA sequence: TGCAGTGCTAATACCGCGGGAGGGCCGTTCTACGAGCAGTACTTC. Residues: CSANTAGGPFYEQYF.

In this sample, this clonotype turned up many times. The J gene is TRBJ2-2, the V gene TRBV4-3; 7 nucleotides align to TRBD2. Trimming cost V 0 bases and J 6 bases; bases outside gene matches: 4. This CDR3 spans 15 amino acids. The germline V gene has CDR1 LGHNA and CDR2 YSLEER. This CDR3 is CASSQDWAGAGELFF. Written as DNA, the CDR3 is TGCGCCAGCAGCCAAGACTGGGCGGGAGCCGGGGAGCTGTTTTTT.

The genes are TRBV5-5 and TRBJ1-1; maybe TRBD1 (6 bases). V was cut by 4 bases and J by 5 bases, with 12 bases left in between. This CDR3 has 13 amino acids. CDR1 and CDR2 (germline): SGHKS, YYEKEE (reference sequence). The CDR3 DNA is TGTGCCAGCAGCGCGCGGACAGATACTGAAGCTTTCTTT. It encodes CASSARTDTEAFF. The variable domain in full, completed from reference TRBV5-5 and TRBJ1-1, reads DAGVTQSPTHLIKTRGQQVTLRCSPISGHKSVSWYQQVLGQGPQFIFQYYEKEERGRGNFPDRFSARQFPNYSSELNVNALLLGDSALYLCASSARTDTEAFFGQGTRLTVV.

This clonotype was detected only a few times. The chain combines TRBV12-3 or TRBV12-4 with TRBJ2-1; 7 nucleotides align to TRBD2. The CDR3 is 12 amino acids. The V segment lost 6 bases and the J segment 4 bases; nucleotides outside the gene matches: 0. CDR3 amino acids: CASSGRYNEQFF. For the CDR3, the DNA is TGTGCCAGCAGCGGGAGGTACAATGAGCAGTTCTTC.

The sample holds a few counts of this clonotype. V and J are TRBV19 and TRBJ2-4; D may be TRBD1 (5 bases). Deletions cut 5 bases from V and 3 bases from J, with 14 bases between. The CDR3 is 15 residues long. CDR1 and CDR2 from the germline V gene are LNHDA and SQIVND (reference sequence). CDR3 region: CASSSPGSVKNIQYF. The CDR3, as DNA: TGTGCCAGTAGTTCGCCAGGGTCCGTCAAAAACATTCAGTACTTC.

V and J are TRBV20-1 and TRBJ2-3, with 12 bases fitting TRBD2. After removal of 6 bases from V and 2 bases from J, the junction contained 3 bases not matched to a gene. The CDR3 is made up of 14 amino acids. Germline assignment: CDR1 DFQATT and CDR2 SNEGSKA (reference sequence). The CDR3 here is CSATSGSFTDTQYF. Here the CDR3 DNA reads TGCAGTGCGACTAGCGGGAGTTTCACAGATACGCAGTATTTT.

The rearrangement links TRBV5-6 to TRBJ2-7; 10 bases agree with TRBD2. This CDR3 region has 15 residues. V gave up 0 bases and J gave up 2 bases; unmatched junction bases: 2. Germline lookup yields CDR1 SGHDT and CDR2 YYEEEE. CDR3 loop: CASSLGSGRAYEQYV. Written as DNA, the CDR3 is TGTGCCAGCAGCTTGGGGAGCGGGAGGGCCTACGAGCAGTACGTC.

The J gene is TRBJ2-7, the V gene TRBV20-1, with 8 bases lining up with TRBD1. Germline-derived CDR1 and CDR2 are DFQATT and SNEGSKA (reference sequence). This CDR3 has 12 amino acids. The V segment lost 3 bases and the J segment 7 bases; nucleotides outside the gene matches: 5. Here the CDR3 reads CSASGQGREQYF. CDR3 nucleotides: TGCAGTGCTAGCGGACAGGGTAGGGAGCAGTACTTC.

This sequence joins TRBV7-9 and TRBJ2-5; D perhaps matches TRBD1 (5 bases). This CDR3 contains 14 residues. The V end lost 5 bases, the J end lost 1 base, and 11 bases lay between the germline ends. Per germline, CDR1 SEHNR and CDR2 FQNEAQ (reference sequence). CDR3 residues: CASSITGVQETQYF. CDR3 coding DNA: TGTGCCAGCAGCATAACAGGCGTCCAAGAGACCCAGTACTTC.

This chain uses TRBV5-4 with TRBJ2-1, with D possibly being TRBD2 (5 bases). V was trimmed by 0 bases and J by 6 bases, leaving 10 bases between them. This CDR3 spans 14 amino acids. Per the germline V gene, CDR1 is SGHNT and CDR2 is YYREEE (reference sequence). The CDR3 region is CASSLVGKGNEQFF. The CDR3, as DNA: TGTGCCAGCAGCTTGGTCGGGAAGGGCAATGAGCAGTTCTTC.

The genes are TRBV11-3 and TRBJ2-1; TRBD2 aligns across 7 bases. V trimming: 3 bases; J trimming: 10 bases; junction bases outside the gene matches: 6. CDR1 and CDR2 (germline): SGHNT, YENEEA. The CDR3 has 13 amino acids. The CDR3 region has the DNA TGTGCCAGCAGCTTTTGGACTAGTGGGGAGCAGTTCTTC. Encoded protein: CASSFWTSGEQFF.

This sequence joins TRBV28 and TRBJ2-5, with a tentative D call TRBD1 (5 bases). The CDR3 runs to 16 residues. V was shortened by 4 bases and J by 5 bases, with 20 bases between the two germline ends. CDR1 is MDHEN and CDR2 is SYDVKM in the germline V gene. The CDR3 loop is CASSSNRQGRRETQYF. In DNA form, the CDR3 reads TGTGCCAGCAGTTCAAATCGGCAGGGCCGGCGGGAGACCCAGTACTTC. The whole variable domain, filled in from reference TRBV28 and TRBJ2-5, reads DVKVTQSSRYLVKRTGEKVFLECVQDMDHENMFWYRQDPGLGLRLIYFSYDVKMKEKGDIPEGYSVSREKKERFSLILESASTNQTSMYLCASSSNRQGRRETQYFGPGTRLLVL.

The chain's CDR3 is CASSARGLATASSSYNEQFF. In DNA, the CDR3 is TGCGCCAGCAGCGCGAGAGGACTAGCGACCGCTAGTAGCTCCTACAATGAGCAGTTCTTC. This chain uses TRBV5-1 with TRBJ2-1; 9 nucleotides align to TRBD2. Unmatched junction bases numbered 17, after V lost 4 bases and J lost 0 bases. In germline, CDR1 is SGHRS, CDR2 YFSETQ. The CDR3 contains 20 residues.

This clonotype showed up many times. This chain links TRBV29-1 with TRBJ1-4; no reliable D call. Trimming left V 8 bases short and J 4 bases short, with 8 bases between. Per the germline V gene, CDR1 is SQVTM and CDR2 is ANQGSEA. The CDR3 runs to 11 residues. CDR3 bases: TGCAGCTCGAAGGTTAATGAAAAACTGTTTTTT. Translation: CSSKVNEKLFF.

This clonotype has just a few counts. The V and J genes are TRBV7-9 and TRBJ2-5; 7 bases fit TRBD1. The V segment lost 5 bases and the J segment 0 bases; nucleotides outside the gene matches: 15. Germline V gives CDR1 SEHNR, CDR2 FQNEAQ (reference sequence). This CDR3 has 18 residues. This CDR3 is CASSTPKKGTEDQETQYF. CDR3 coding DNA: TGTGCCAGCAGCACCCCTAAGAAGGGGACAGAAGACCAAGAGACCCAGTACTTC.

This chain links TRBV5-4 with TRBJ2-3, with no clear D. Trimming pared 4 bases from V and 4 bases from J, leaving 13 bases between. Per germline, CDR1 SGHNT and CDR2 YYREEE (reference sequence). The CDR3 extends over 14 amino acids. CDR3 region: CASSPDTIADTQYF. CDR3 DNA sequence: TGTGCCAGCAGCCCAGACACGATCGCAGATACGCAGTATTTT.

The genes are TRBV29-1 and TRBJ2-1, with 7 bases that match TRBD2. V gave up 6 bases and J gave up 6 bases; unmatched junction bases: 14. The CDR3 consists of 15 residues. Germline V CDR1 and CDR2: SQVTM, ANQGSEA. In DNA form, the CDR3 reads TGCAGCGTAGTGAGACGGGGAGGGACTACCAATGAGCAGTTCTTC. This gives the protein CSVVRRGGTTNEQFF.

This clonotype appeared a few times. This sequence joins TRBV29-1 and TRBJ1-2; D not resolved. The germline V and J ends were trimmed by 0 bases and 8 bases, with 10 bases remaining between them. The CDR3 length is 12 residues. The germline CDR1 and CDR2 sequences are SQVTM and ANQGSEA. CDR3 sequence: CSVEDTTRGYTF. For the CDR3, the DNA is TGCAGCGTTGAAGACACAACGCGGGGCTACACCTTC.

The sample holds a few counts of this clonotype. The rearrangement uses TRBV27 and TRBJ1-1; tentatively, D is TRBD1 (5 bases). The CDR3 is made up of 13 amino acids. Germline assignment: CDR1 MNHEY and CDR2 SMNVEV (reference sequence). The germline V and J ends were trimmed by 8 bases and 5 bases, with 15 bases remaining between them. CDR3 protein: CASLDYGGTEAFF. The DNA of the CDR3 is TGTGCCAGCTTAGACTACGGGGGGACTGAAGCTTTCTTT.

The J gene is TRBJ2-3, the V gene TRBV10-3; D uncertain. V lost 3 bases to trimming and J lost 7 bases, with 11 bases between them. The CDR3 is made up of 13 amino acids. Germline CDR1 reads ENHRY; CDR2 reads SYGVKD. CDR3 sequence reads: CAISDLDSYTQYF. DNA for the CDR3: TGTGCCATCAGTGATCTAGACTCTTATACGCAGTATTTT.

The genes are TRBV7-6 and TRBJ2-1; D not resolved. Germline V lookup: CDR1 SGHVS, CDR2 FNYEAQ. This CDR3 is 16 amino acids long. Trimming shortened V by 5 bases and J by 4 bases, and 18 bases separated the two germline ends. For the CDR3, the DNA is TGTGCCAGCAGCCCTAGTTATCCAGGTTCTTACAATGAGCAGTTCTTC. Encoded protein: CASSPSYPGSYNEQFF. Variable domain in full (rest from reference TRBV7-6 and TRBJ2-1): GAGVSQSPRYKVTKRGQDVALRCDPISGHVSLYWYRQALGQGPEFLTYFNYEAQQDKSGLPNDRFSAERPEGSISTLTIQRTEQRDSAMYRCASSPSYPGSYNEQFFGPGTRLTVL.

The V call is TRBV7-2, the J call TRBJ2-7; perhaps D is TRBD1 or TRBD2 (5 bases each). The CDR3 contains 16 residues. The V end was cut by 1 base, the J end by 7 bases, with 20 bases between. The V gene's germline CDR1 is SGHTA and CDR2 FQGNSA. CDR3 sequence: CASSLGPNWGGGEQYV. The CDR3, as DNA: TGTGCCAGCAGCTTAGGGCCCAACTGGGGTGGGGGAGAGCAGTACGTC.